This paragraph covers one T cell receptor (beta chain) sequence. The junction departs from germline at one end; a sequencing error may be responsible. This sample is part of a study of cytomegalovirus exposure and HLA in healthy donors. Across the study: Early on, a data release was issued that held approximately 78 million unique TCRs from HLA-typed donors.

Use of 60 Vbeta and 13 Jbeta primers characterized the PCR. Repertoires were generated with immunoSEQ multiplex PCR, while TCRdb's copy carries only in-frame clones and drops some. The profile shows some 110,000 clones, almost 80% of them singletons. Germline V CDR1 and CDR2: SEHNR, FQNEAQ (reference sequence). The CDR3 is 13 residues long. This chain uses TRBV7-9 with TRBJ2-5; the D gene is possibly TRBD2 (5 bases). Sequenced input: PBMCs. The clonotype comes from a man aged 55 to 70 in good health and CMV-seropositive. CDR3 protein: CSSRRGPGETQYF. DNA of the CDR3: TGTTCCAGCAGACGCGGGCCGGGGGAGACCCAGTACTTC.